A selection of T cell receptor beta chains follows, all from one sample in a study of response to subunit inactivated influenza vaccine. TCRdb independently ran MiXCR on the RT-PCR reads; one entry per CDR3 protein. The sample includes about 500,000 distinct CDR3 sequences, 16% of them seen just once. The material was CD4+ T cells sorted from PBMCs, obtained less than 25 months after vaccination. Receptors were obtained from a man aged 45 to 75 who received an inactivated influenza vaccine. CDR3s include the opening cysteine and the closing phenylalanine or tryptophan. A D gene is named only where the DNA matches it firmly.

d_call j_call v_call cdr3_aa
. TRBJ1-1 TRBV6-2/TRBV6-3 CASSRGRVTEAFF
. TRBJ2-5 TRBV7-6 CASSLVGGGGETQYF
TRBD1 TRBJ2-2 TRBV28 CASSSDRGDRNPYNTGELFF
. TRBJ2-7 TRBV7-2 CASSLESGHGYEQYF
TRBD1 TRBJ2-1 TRBV7-3 CASSSGTGIYNEQFF
. TRBJ2-1 TRBV3-1 CASSQGGRIVHNEQFF
TRBD2 TRBJ2-4 TRBV4-3 CASSQDYLAGADIAKNIQYF
TRBD1 TRBJ2-3 TRBV14 CASSLRTGTTDTQYF
TRBD2 TRBJ2-2 TRBV10-3 CAISEHPGKLAGFANTGELFF
. TRBJ2-1 TRBV20-1 CSARDFRGYNEQFF
. TRBJ2-6 TRBV5-1 CASSLVRSGANVLTF
TRBD2 TRBJ2-3 TRBV6-1 CASSSHSGMSTDTQYF
. TRBJ2-7 TRBV6-5 CASSYEMAQEQYF
TRBD1 TRBJ1-1 TRBV28 CASSQGGVGTEAFF
. TRBJ1-2 TRBV20-1 CSARVPGNYGYTF
. TRBJ1-4 TRBV12-3/TRBV12-4 CASSPQSNTNEKLFF
. TRBJ2-3 TRBV20-1 CSAKTTHSDTQYF
TRBD2 TRBJ2-1 TRBV20-1 CSASRTSGNNEQFF
. TRBJ2-7 TRBV20-1 CSARRQVSYEQYF
. TRBJ2-7 TRBV29-1 CSVVRGADYEQYF
TRBD2 TRBJ2-2 TRBV3-1 CASSQGGSNTGELFF
. TRBJ1-2 TRBV4-3 CASSQDWAGLYGYTF
TRBD2 TRBJ2-3 TRBV10-3 CATGTSGDTQYF
TRBD1 TRBJ1-2 TRBV10-3 CATKGLSGGGYTF
. TRBJ2-7 TRBV28 CASSLTPSRGEQYF
. TRBJ2-7 TRBV10-3 CAISENSGYEQYF
. TRBJ1-1 TRBV5-1 CASSFLEGGTEAFF
TRBD2 TRBJ2-5 TRBV5-1 CASSSGGGETQYF
. TRBJ2-5 TRBV21-1 CASSPRTGDPETQYF
. TRBJ1-2 TRBV6-2/TRBV6-3 CASSYPAGEGYTF
. TRBJ2-7 TRBV11-2 CASSLVQSSYEQYF